The clone carrying this T cell receptor (beta chain) has more than one count but fewer than ten. Its matching antigen is unknown. This sample was taken from a study of shared clonotypes between healthy human individuals. Study outcomes and limitations: With several donors compared, 4.5% to 6.5% of naive CD4 clonotypes were shared. Among donors, the sharing of clonotypes was expected to be influenced by sequencing depth.

Genomic DNA belonging to each subset was distributed in equal measure over several immunoSEQ plates. Per the original data handling: Filtering differed since immunoSEQ provided only junctions, with no quality scores. Here immunoSEQ multiplex PCR was the method, and the copy in TCRdb shows in-frame clones only, minus some. V, J and clone size reflect that table, while D and trimming were determined from the DNA. Among about 990,000 clones, roughly 74% were seen once, and the ten largest hold 0.5% to 0.65%. The CDR3 length is 16 residues. Germline lookup yields CDR1 LNHDA and CDR2 SQIVND (reference sequence). V lost 5 bases to trimming and J lost 5 bases; unmatched junction nucleotides: 10.

The chain combines TRBV19 with TRBJ1-5, with 9 positions matching TRBD1. The clonotype comes from a young man in good health. Some clones in this sample may be carry-over from other donors' samples. Source material: memory CD4+ T cells from PBMCs. Documented subset: CD45RA-negative fraction. The chain's CDR3 is CASSSIDRGNDQPQHF. DNA for the CDR3: TGTGCCAGTAGTTCGATAGACAGGGGGAACGATCAGCCCCAGCATTTT.